The clone carrying this T cell receptor (beta chain) has just one count. Per the study methods: Amplified reference gene primers provided the basis for estimating nucleated cell counts. The repertoire was sequenced with immunoSEQ multiplex PCR; TCRdb's copy has only in-frame clones and lacks some. Clone size and the V and J calls come from that table; the DNA yielded D and trimming. The table has about 49,000 clones, approximately 90% seen once. Germline CDR1 LGHDT, CDR2 YNNKEL (reference sequence). The CDR3 sequence is 13 residues long. The germline V and J ends were trimmed by 4 bases and 7 bases, with 11 bases remaining between them. The data are from a study of blood T cell repertoires in COVID-19. On the study more broadly: Acute and convalescent COVID-19 specimens originated in the United States, Italy and Spain. The cDNA or gDNA used as material had been derived from T cells, B-cell-depleted T cells, or PBMCs.

The V call is TRBV3-1 (or the pseudogene TRBV3-2), the J call TRBJ1-5; D gene uncertain. Sequencing input: peripheral blood. The source of this sequence is a middle-aged man with active COVID-19. In DNA form, the CDR3 reads TGTGCCAGCAGCCGATCGGGTGAACAGCCCCAGCATTTT. This sequence encodes CASSRSGEQPQHF.